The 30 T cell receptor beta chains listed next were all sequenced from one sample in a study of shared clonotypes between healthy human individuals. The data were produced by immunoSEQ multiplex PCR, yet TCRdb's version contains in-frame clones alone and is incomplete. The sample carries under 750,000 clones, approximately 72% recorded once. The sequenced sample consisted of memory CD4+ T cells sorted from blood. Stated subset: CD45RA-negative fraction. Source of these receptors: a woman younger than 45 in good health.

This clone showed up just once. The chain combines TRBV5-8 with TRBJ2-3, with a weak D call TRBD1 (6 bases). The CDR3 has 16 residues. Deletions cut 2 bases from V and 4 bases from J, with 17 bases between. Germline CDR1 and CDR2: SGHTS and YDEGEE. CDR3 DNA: TGTGCCAGCAGCTTCGGGACAAAACGATCTCCAGATACGCAGTATTTT. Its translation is CASSFGTKRSPDTQYF.

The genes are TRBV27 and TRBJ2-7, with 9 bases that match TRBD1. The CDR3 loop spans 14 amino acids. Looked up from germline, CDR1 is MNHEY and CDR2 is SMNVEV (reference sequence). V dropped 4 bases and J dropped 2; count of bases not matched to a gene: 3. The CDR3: CASSSRDRAYEQYF. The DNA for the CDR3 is TGTGCCAGCAGTTCCCGGGACAGGGCCTACGAGCAGTACTTC.

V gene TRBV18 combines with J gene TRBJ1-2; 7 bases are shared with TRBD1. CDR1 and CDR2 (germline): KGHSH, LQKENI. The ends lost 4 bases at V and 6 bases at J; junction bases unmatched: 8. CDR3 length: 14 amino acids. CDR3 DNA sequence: TGTGCCAGCTCACGATCGACAGGGAGGGATGGCTACACCTTC. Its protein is CASSRSTGRDGYTF.

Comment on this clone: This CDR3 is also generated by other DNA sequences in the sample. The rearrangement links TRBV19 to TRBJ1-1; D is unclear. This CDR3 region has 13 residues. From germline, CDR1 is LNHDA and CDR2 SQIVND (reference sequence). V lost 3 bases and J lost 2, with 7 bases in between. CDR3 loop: CASSIPRNTEAFF. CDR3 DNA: TGTGCCAGTAGTATCCCCCGCAACACTGAAGCTTTCTTT.

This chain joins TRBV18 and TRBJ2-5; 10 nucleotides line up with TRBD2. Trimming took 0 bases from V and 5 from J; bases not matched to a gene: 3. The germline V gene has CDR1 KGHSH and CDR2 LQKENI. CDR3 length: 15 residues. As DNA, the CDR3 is TGTGCCAGCTCACCACCGGGACTAGCGAAGGAGACCCAGTACTTC. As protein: CASSPPGLAKETQYF. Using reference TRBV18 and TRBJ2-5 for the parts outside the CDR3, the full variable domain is NAGVMQNPRHLVRRRGQEARLRCSPMKGHSHVYWYRQLPEEGLKFMVYLQKENIIDESGMPKERFSAEFPKEGPSILRIQQVVRGDSAAYFCASSPPGLAKETQYFGPGTRLLVL.

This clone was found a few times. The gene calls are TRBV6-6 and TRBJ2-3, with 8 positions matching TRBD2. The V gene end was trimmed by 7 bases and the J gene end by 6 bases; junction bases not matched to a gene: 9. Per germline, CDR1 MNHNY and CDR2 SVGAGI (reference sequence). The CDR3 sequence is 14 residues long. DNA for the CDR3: TGTGCCAGCATAAGGAGCGGGAGCTCCGATACGCAGTATTTT. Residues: CASIRSGSSDTQYF.

CDR3 nucleotide sequence: TGCGCCAGCAGCTCGGACAGAATGGGGGGCCAAAACATTCAGTACTTC. It codes for CASSSDRMGGQNIQYF. The chain uses TRBV5-1 and TRBJ2-4; D possibly uses TRBD1 or TRBD2 (6 bases each). The CDR3 extends over 16 amino acids. CDR1 and CDR2 (germline): SGHRS, YFSETQ. Trimming removed 3 bases from V and 5 bases from J, with 18 bases in between.

For the CDR3, the DNA is TGTGCCAGCCAAGACGGGAGGGGCGACAATGAGCAGTTCTTC. This codes for CASQDGRGDNEQFF. The gene calls are TRBV7-9 and TRBJ2-1; 8 positions agree with TRBD2. Germline V gene sequence: CDR1 SEHNR, CDR2 FQNEAQ (reference sequence). J lost 5 bases, V lost 8 bases, and 8 bases had no gene match. CDR3 length: 14 residues.

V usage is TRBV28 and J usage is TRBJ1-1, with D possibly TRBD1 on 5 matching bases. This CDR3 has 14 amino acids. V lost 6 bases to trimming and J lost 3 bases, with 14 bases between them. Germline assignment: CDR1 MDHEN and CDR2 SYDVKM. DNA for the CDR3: TGTGCCAGCAGCCTTAATCGGGGCGACACTGAAGCTTTCTTT. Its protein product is CASSLNRGDTEAFF.

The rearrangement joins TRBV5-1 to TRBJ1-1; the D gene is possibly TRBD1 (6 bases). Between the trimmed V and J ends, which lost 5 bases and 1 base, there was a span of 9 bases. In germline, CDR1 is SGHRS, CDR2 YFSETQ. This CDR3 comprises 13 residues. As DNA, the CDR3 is TGCGCCAGCAGAGACAGGAGGAACACTGAAGCTTTCTTT. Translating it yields CASRDRRNTEAFF. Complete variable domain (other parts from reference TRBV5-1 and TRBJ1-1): KAGVTQTPRYLIKTRGQQVTLSCSPISGHRSVSWYQQTPGQGLQFLFEYFSETQRNKGNFPGRFSGRQFSNSRSEMNVSTLELGDSALYLCASRDRRNTEAFFGQGTRLTVV.

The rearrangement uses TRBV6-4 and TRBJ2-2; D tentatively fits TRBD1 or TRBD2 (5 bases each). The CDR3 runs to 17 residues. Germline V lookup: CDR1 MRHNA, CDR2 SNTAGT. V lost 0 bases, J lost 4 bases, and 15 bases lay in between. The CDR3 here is CASSDSRGGFATGELFF. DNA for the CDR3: TGTGCCAGCAGTGACTCGAGGGGCGGCTTTGCCACCGGGGAGCTGTTTTTT.

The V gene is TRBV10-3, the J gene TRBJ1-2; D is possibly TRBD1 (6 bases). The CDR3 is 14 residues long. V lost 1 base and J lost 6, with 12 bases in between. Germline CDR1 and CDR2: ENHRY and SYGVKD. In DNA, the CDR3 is TGTGCCATCAGTGAGTTGGGCCGACAGGATGGCTACACCTTC. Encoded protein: CAISELGRQDGYTF.

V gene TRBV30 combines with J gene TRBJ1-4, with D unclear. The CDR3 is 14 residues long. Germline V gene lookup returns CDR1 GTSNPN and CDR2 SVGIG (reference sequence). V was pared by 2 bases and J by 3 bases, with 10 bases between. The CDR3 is CAWSPGWANEKLFF. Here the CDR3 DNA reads TGTGCCTGGAGTCCGGGGTGGGCTAATGAAAAACTGTTTTTT.

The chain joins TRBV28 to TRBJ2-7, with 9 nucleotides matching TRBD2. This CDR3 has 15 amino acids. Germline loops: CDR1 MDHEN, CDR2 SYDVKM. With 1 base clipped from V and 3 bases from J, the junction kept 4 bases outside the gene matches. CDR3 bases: TGTGCCAGCAGTTTATCTAGCGGGATTAGCTACGAGCAGTACTTC. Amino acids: CASSLSSGISYEQYF.

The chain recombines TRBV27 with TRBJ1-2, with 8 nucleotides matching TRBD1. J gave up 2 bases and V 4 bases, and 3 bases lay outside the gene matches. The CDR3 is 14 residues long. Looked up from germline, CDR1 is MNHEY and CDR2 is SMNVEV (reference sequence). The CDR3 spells CASSWGTGNYGYTF. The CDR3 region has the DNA TGTGCCAGCAGTTGGGGGACAGGAAACTATGGCTACACCTTC.

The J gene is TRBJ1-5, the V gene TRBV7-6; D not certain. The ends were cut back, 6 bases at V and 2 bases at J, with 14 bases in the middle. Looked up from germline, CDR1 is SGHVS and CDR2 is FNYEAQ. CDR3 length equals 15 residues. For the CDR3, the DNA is TGTGCCAGCAGTTCCGAAATGGGAGGCAATCAGCCCCAGCATTTT. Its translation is CASSSEMGGNQPQHF.

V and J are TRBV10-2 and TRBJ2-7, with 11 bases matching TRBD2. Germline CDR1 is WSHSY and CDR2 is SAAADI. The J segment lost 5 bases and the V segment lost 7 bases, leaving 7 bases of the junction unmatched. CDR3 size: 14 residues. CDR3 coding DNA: TGCGCCAGCACCGATAGCGGGAGGGGGGACGAGCAGTACTTC. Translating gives CASTDSGRGDEQYF.

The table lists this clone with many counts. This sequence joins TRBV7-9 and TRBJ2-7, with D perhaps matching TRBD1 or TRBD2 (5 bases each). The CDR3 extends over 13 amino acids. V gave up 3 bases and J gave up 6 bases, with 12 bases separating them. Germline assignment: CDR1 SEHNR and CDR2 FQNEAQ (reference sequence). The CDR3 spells CASSFPPGPEQYF. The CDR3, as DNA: TGTGCCAGCAGCTTCCCCCCGGGGCCCGAGCAGTACTTC.

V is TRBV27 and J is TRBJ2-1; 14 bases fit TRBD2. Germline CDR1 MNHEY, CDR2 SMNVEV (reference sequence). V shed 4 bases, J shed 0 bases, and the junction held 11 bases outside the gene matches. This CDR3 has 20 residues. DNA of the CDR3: TGTGCCAGCAGTTCACCATCCGGACTAGCGGGAGGCAGCTCCTACAATGAGCAGTTCTTC. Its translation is CASSSPSGLAGGSSYNEQFF.

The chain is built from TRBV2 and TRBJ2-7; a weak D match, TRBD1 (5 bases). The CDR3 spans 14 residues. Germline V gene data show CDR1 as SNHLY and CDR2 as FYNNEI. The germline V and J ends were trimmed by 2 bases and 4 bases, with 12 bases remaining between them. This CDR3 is CASSERIRAYEQYF. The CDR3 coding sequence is TGTGCCAGCAGTGAAAGGATCAGGGCTTACGAGCAGTACTTC. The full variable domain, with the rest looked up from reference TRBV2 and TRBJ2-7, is EPEVTQTPSHQVTQMGQEVILRCVPISNHLYFYWYRQILGQKVEFLVSFYNNEISEKSEIFDDQFSVERPDGSNFTLKIRSTKLEDSAMYFCASSERIRAYEQYFGPGTRLTVT.

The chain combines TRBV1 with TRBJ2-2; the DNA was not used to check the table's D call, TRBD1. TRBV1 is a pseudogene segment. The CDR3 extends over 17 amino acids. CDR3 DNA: TGCACCAGCAGCCTGGTTGGGCAGGGGGTGAACACCGGGGAGCTGTTTTTT. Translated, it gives CTSSLVGQGVNTGELFF.

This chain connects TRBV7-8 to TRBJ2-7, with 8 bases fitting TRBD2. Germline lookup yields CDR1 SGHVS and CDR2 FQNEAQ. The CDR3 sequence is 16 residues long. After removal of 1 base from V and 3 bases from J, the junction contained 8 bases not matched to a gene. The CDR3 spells CASSLGGNGRDYEQYF. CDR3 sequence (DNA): TGTGCCAGCAGCTTAGGGGGAAACGGGAGGGACTACGAGCAGTACTTC.

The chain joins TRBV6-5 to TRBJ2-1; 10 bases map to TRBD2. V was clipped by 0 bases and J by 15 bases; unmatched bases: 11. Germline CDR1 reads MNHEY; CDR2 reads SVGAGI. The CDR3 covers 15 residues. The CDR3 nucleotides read TGTGCCAGCAGTTACTCGACACGGCTAGCGGGAGAAAGGTTCTTC. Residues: CASSYSTRLAGERFF.

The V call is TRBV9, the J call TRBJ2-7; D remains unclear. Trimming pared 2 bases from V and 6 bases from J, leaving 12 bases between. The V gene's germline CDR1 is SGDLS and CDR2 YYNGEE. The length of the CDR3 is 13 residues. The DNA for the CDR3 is TGTGCCAGCAGCGTTAAATCCAGGTCCGAGCAGTACTTC. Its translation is CASSVKSRSEQYF.

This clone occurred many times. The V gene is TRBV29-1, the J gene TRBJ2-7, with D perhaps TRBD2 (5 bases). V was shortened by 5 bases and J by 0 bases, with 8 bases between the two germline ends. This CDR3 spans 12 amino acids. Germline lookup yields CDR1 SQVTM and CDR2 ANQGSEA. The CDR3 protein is CSVSGSSYEQYF. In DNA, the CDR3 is TGCAGCGTTAGCGGCTCCTCCTACGAGCAGTACTTC.

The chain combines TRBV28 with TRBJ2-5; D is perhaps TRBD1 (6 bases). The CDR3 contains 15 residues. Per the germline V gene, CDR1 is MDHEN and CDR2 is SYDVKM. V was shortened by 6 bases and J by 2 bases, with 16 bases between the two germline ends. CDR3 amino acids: CASRHRAVPQETQYF. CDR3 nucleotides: TGTGCCAGCAGACACAGGGCGGTGCCACAAGAGACCCAGTACTTC.

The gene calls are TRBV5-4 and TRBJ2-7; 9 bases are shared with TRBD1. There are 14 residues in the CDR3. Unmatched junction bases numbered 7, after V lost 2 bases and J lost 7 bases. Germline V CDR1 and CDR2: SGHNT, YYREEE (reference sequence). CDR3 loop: CASSFTGGQREQYF. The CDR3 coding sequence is TGTGCCAGCAGCTTTACAGGGGGCCAGAGGGAGCAGTACTTC.

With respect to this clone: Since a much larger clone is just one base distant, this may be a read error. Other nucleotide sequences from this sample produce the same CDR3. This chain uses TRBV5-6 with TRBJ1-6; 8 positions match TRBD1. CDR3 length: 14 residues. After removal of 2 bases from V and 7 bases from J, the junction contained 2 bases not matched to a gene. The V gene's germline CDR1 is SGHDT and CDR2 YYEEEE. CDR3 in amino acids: CASSLDRGNSPLHF. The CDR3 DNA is TGTGCCAGCAGCTTAGACAGGGGCAATTCACCCCTCCACTTT.

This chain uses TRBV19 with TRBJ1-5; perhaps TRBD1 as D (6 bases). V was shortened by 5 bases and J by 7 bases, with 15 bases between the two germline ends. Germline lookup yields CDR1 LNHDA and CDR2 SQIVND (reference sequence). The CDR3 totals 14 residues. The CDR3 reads CASSPQGSGQPQHF. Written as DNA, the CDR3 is TGTGCCAGTAGTCCACAGGGATCCGGGCAGCCCCAGCATTTT.

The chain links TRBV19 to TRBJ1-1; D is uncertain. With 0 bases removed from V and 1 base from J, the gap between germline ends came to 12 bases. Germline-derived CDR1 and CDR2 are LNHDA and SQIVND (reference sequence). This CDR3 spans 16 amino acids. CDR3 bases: TGTGCCAGTAGTATAGATTTTTTACTCCAGAACACTGAAGCTTTCTTT. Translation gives CASSIDFLLQNTEAFF.